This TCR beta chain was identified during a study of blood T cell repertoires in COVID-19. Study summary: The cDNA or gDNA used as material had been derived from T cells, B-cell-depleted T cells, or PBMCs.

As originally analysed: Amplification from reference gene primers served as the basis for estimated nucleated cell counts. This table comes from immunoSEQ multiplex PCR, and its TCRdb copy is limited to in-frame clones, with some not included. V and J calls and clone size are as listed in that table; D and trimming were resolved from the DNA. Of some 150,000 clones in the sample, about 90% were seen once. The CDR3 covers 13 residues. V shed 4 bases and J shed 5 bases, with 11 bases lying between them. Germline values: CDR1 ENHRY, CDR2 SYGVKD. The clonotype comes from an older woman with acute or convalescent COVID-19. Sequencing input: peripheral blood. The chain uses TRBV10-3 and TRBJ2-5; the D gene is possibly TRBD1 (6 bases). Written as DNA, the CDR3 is TGTGCCATCAGTGGTCACAGGGATGAGACCCAGTACTTC. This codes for CAISGHRDETQYF.